This entry concerns a single T cell receptor (beta chain). The clone's antigen remains unknown. Per-base quality was not reported, and no clone a single base away is much larger than it. A single peripheral blood draw of 90 to 150 mL on average was collected from each donor into heparinised tubes. A BD FACSAria II was used to sort naive, central memory, regulatory and stem cell-like memory CD4+ T cells with a panel that included CD45RO, CCR7, CD25, CD127, CD95 and CD27. A purity above 95% was achieved for all sorted populations. PBMCs were separated immediately by Lymphoprep density gradient centrifugation and were stained directly, without being cultured. So that batch effects would be minimized, each experiment stained and sorted samples in pairs, pairing one healthy donor with one patient. The data were obtained in a study of beta chain features in type 1 diabetes (dated by TCRdb to about 2018). In terms of the full investigation: Mean age, gender distribution, total cell number and subset yield were not different between patients and healthy donors. Across all samples, some 100,000,000 sorted cells were examined, and cell number per subset correlated strongly with RNA yield. In the study, recently diagnosed type 1 diabetes patients and matched healthy donors were compared on the TCRB repertoires of their sorted circulating CD4+ T cell subsets. Whereas all 30 or so donors provided naive and central memory subsets, regulatory and stem cell-like memory subsets were isolated from just 8 patients and about 8 healthy donors. Beyond this particular receptor, the publication reports: Naive, central memory and regulatory TCRB repertoires appeared to be more similar among patients than among healthy donors. Because cDNA was sequenced instead of genomic DNA, activated cells with high expression could be over-represented, although the groups did not differ in activation or CD3 levels. PCR might favor shorter templates, but patient and control samples were amplified and corrected together, so any skew would affect both groups equally. A moderate but significant shortening of TCRB CDR3 length was observed in type 1 diabetes patients in all four CD4+ subsets. Patients with type 1 diabetes made fewer insertions and deleted more nucleotides at VDJ recombination sites, implying thymic rearrangement abnormalities. Only small numbers of individuals were included in the HLA sub-analyses, which left unresolved whether HLA type had any influence on TCRB rearrangement.

The entire isolated RNA was reverse transcribed using the High Capacity cDNA Reverse Transcription Kit, and thus expressed TCRB transcripts were sequenced. Deep immunoSEQ sequencing was performed on naive, central memory and regulatory T cell samples, with an average of approximately 4 million total reads per sample. After sorted cells were lysed in RLT buffer, RNA was extracted with DNase-treated RNeasy Micro or Mini kits, with the choice depending on cell number. Each cell subset was processed on its own to prevent cross-contamination, while patient and healthy donor samples were processed together. TCRB sequences were amplified from cDNA with the immunoSEQ multiplex PCR, producing 87-bp fragments spanning the CDR3 region. Sequencing of the amplicons was done on the Illumina HiSeq platform. The authors' pipeline ran thus. PCR bias was computationally corrected using synthetic template baselines, reads within Hamming distance 2 were collapsed, and singletons that could not be merged were discarded. Reads were aligned against IMGT to assign V, D and J genes, CDR3 length and insertions or deletions at six rearrangement sites. Clonotype counts were normalized to sorted cell number within each subset before computing true diversity and Gini coefficients with the tcR R package. The overlap coefficient, calculated on TCRB nucleotide sequences, was used to quantify repertoire sharing. In its TCRdb copy, this immuneACCESS table keeps in-frame sequences only and misses some clones. Where compared with another copy, unresolved V genes explain less than half of these, and the others have no known cause. The V and J calls and clone size were taken over from that table, and D and trimming were inferred from the DNA. The sample profile shows roughly 60,000 clones; about 61% of them were found once. The top ten hold about 2.2% of the sample.

For CDR1 and CDR2, the germline V gene lists SNHLY and FYNNEI. A distance of 14 bases separates the germline ends of V and J, which lose 4 bases and 4 bases respectively. Measured from the cysteine to the phenylalanine, the CDR3 is 15 residues long. Only CDR3 DNA is held: 45 bases, read in frame from base 1. The specimen was Tregs from blood. The cell subset or site label for this specimen denotes: regulatory CD4+ T cells. This sequence originates from a woman aged 18-30 years in good health. The rearranged chain carries TRBV2 and TRBJ2-1; the D gene remains uncertain. In nucleotide form, the sequence is TGTGCCAGCAGTGGGGCTCCACCCCGGTACAATGAGCAGTTCTTC. Translated, this gives CASSGAPPRYNEQFF.